These T cell receptor beta chains were read from a single sample in a study of blood T cell repertoires in COVID-19. The data were produced by immunoSEQ multiplex PCR, yet TCRdb's version contains in-frame clones alone and is incomplete. The sample contains roughly 190,000 clones, about nine tenths of which appear only once. Sequencing was done on a sample of PBMCs or T cells enriched from blood (not recorded which). All receptors come from a woman in her twenties or thirties who had recovered from COVID-19. CDR3s leave out the opening cysteine and the closing phenylalanine or tryptophan. The order of the fields is CDR3 length, J gene, V gene, clone size, CDR3 protein. Size is omitted from some rows. Given values are once, few, many or a class for expanded clones.

14	TRBJ1-1	TRBV19	NA	ASDHKTRGRNTEAF
14	TRBJ1-2	TRBV6-6	NA	ASHTPGDRLNYGYT
11	TRBJ2-5	TRBV12-5	few	ASGSGSLETQY
11	TRBJ2-5	TRBV30	NA	AWRGLAQETQY
17	TRBJ1-5	TRBV19	NA	ATLRRGDRGTPSNQPQH
12	TRBJ1-6	TRBV2	NA	ASSRTGLGSPLH
12	TRBJ2-7	TRBV5-1	few	ASSRNRGPYEQY
12	TRBJ1-4	TRBV5-1	few	ASSLTGGGEKLF
13	TRBJ1-6	TRBV11-2	NA	ASSSGGQSNSPLH
11	TRBJ2-7	TRBV11-3	NA	ASSLGMLAEQY
11	TRBJ1-1	TRBV4-3	NA	ASSQQGISEAF
10	TRBJ2-7	TRBV27	NA	ASGTGAYEQY
13	TRBJ1-6	TRBV18	NA	ASSLSGSYNSPLH
11	TRBJ1-5	TRBV4-3	few	ASSQGAGQPQH
13	TRBJ1-2	TRBV11-2	once	ASSFPGQGHYGYT
16	TRBJ1-6	TRBV2	NA	ASSKRTRRSSYNSPLH
14	TRBJ1-2	TRBV4-2	NA	ASTTKTGGDFYGYT
12	TRBJ2-5	TRBV30	few	AWSVGGTEETQY
12	TRBJ1-1	TRBV7-9	NA	ASSLRQGNTEAF
14	TRBJ2-3	TRBV15	NA	ATSQLAGGSTDTQY
15	TRBJ2-7	TRBV11-3	NA	ASSSRGSRGGSYEQY
11	TRBJ1-5	TRBV20-1	few	SASRDTYQPQH
12	TRBJ1-2	TRBV27	NA	ASSQNAVNYGYT
13	TRBJ2-7	TRBV7-6	once	ASSSILAGGGEQY
12	TRBJ1-2	TRBV24-1	NA	ATSDSRTGVGYT
10	TRBJ2-7	TRBV19	NA	ASSPNFYEQY
13	TRBJ2-2	TRBV7-8	NA	ASSFGTGGSGELF
14	TRBJ1-1	TRBV7-9	NA	ASSLRQGAQGTEAF
14	TRBJ1-1	TRBV4-2	once	ASSQVRQGPNTEAF
14	TRBJ2-5	TRBV5-1	NA	ASSLTSGGDLETQY
12	TRBJ1-1	TRBV7-6	NA	ASSLGPGRTEAF
12	TRBJ1-1	TRBV7-2	NA	ASSPTGANTEAF
11	TRBJ1-1	TRBV15	NA	ATSRTLNTEAF
13	TRBJ1-2	TRBV9	NA	ASSVARGGTYGYT
13	TRBJ1-2	TRBV30	NA	AWSGDAGTNYGYT
13	TRBJ2-3	TRBV15	NA	ATKTAGGISDTQY
12	TRBJ2-7	TRBV12-5	NA	ASGLVGTTHEQY
10	TRBJ2-5	TRBV24-1	few	ATSAGIETQY
13	TRBJ2-5	TRBV24-1	NA	ATSGLHRGRETQY
14	TRBJ2-1	TRBV4-1	NA	ASSQPGLAGGYEQF
13	TRBJ1-5	TRBV19	NA	ASKEGRYSNQPQH
13	TRBJ1-1	TRBV5-4	NA	ASSSLQGLNTEAF
11	TRBJ1-5	TRBV19	NA	AATTGKDQPQH
14	TRBJ1-4	TRBV7-2	NA	ASSLVRTATNEKLF
14	TRBJ1-1	TRBV4-2	NA	ASSQIRQGTNTEAF
14	TRBJ1-4	TRBV6-5	NA	ASSYSFGLRSEKLF
12	TRBJ1-6	TRBV9	NA	ASSVRQADSPLH